The 25 T cell receptor beta chains below were found in one sample sequenced in a study of blood T cells in healthy people across ages. Next came a second PCR, run for roughly 6 to 11 cycles, which used a sample-barcoded 5' primer along with a J-beta primer mix. TCRdb re-analysed the 5' RACE reads in MiXCR, keeping a single row per CDR3 protein. The data contain roughly 1.4 million distinct CDR3 sequences, almost 60% of them seen just once; the ten biggest clones take up over 5%. The sample comprised blood. The source of these receptors is a man between 18 and 35 years old in good health.

The chain has TRBV6-2 or TRBV6-3 and TRBJ2-7, with a tentative D call TRBD1 (5 bases). V was pared by 2 bases and J by 3 bases, with 14 bases between. CDR3 length equals 15 residues. Germline assignment: CDR1 MNHEY and CDR2 SVGEGT. DNA for the CDR3: TGTGCCAGCAGTTACGGCTCACGAAGGGGCTACGAGCAGTACTTC. Translating gives CASSYGSRRGYEQYF.

A few counts support this clonotype. The CDR3 here is CASSLEIGMDSGTDTQYF. The CDR3 nucleotides read TGCGCCAGCAGCTTGGAGATCGGGATGGACAGCGGCACAGATACGCAGTATTTT. The chain combines TRBV5-1 with TRBJ2-3; tentative D call: TRBD1 (6 bases). This CDR3 is 18 amino acids long. V lost 0 bases to trimming and J lost 1 base, with 18 bases between them. Per germline, CDR1 SGHRS and CDR2 YFSETQ.

The chain combines TRBV12-3 or TRBV12-4 with TRBJ1-3, with TRBD1 matching over 7 bases. V shed 6 bases, J shed 4 bases, and the junction held 6 bases outside the gene matches. The CDR3 covers 14 residues. DNA for the CDR3: TGTGCCAGCAGAGACAGGGTATCCGGAAACACCATATATTTT. Translation gives CASRDRVSGNTIYF.

The chain carries TRBV6-5 and TRBJ2-4, with 9 bases matching TRBD2. This CDR3 has 15 amino acids. Germline CDR1 reads MNHEY; CDR2 reads SVGAGI. Unmatched junction bases numbered 5, after V lost 6 bases and J lost 2 bases. CDR3 protein: CASSRGTSPKNIQYF. CDR3 nucleotides: TGTGCCAGCAGCCGCGGGACTAGCCCCAAAAACATTCAGTACTTC.

The sample holds a few counts of this clonotype. This rearrangement joins TRBV11-3 to TRBJ2-1; 7 bases agree with TRBD2. This CDR3 has 13 amino acids. The trim removed 6 bases at V and 10 bases at J, leaving 9 bases unmatched. Germline-derived CDR1 and CDR2 are SGHNT and YENEEA. The CDR3 DNA reads as TGTGCCAGCAGTCCCGGTGGGGGGGACGAGCAGTTCTTC. As protein: CASSPGGGDEQFF.

This chain joins TRBV27 and TRBJ1-2, with TRBD1 as a possible D gene (5 bases). V was clipped by 8 bases and J by 6 bases, with 16 bases between them. Per the germline V gene, CDR1 is MNHEY and CDR2 is SMNVEV (reference sequence). The CDR3 is 13 amino acids. CDR3: CASRWGTGDGYTF. As DNA, the CDR3 is TGTGCCAGCCGGTGGGGGACGGGTGATGGCTACACCTTC.

The V and J genes are TRBV11-2 and TRBJ2-7, with a weak D call TRBD1 (5 bases). The DNA end favors TRBJ2-5, so the J call may be wrong. Germline V gene data show CDR1 as SGHAT and CDR2 as FQNNGV. There are 14 residues in the CDR3. The CDR3: CASSLQDSGETQYF. The CDR3 DNA reads as TGTGCCAGCAGCCTACAGGATTCCGGGGAGACCCAGTACTTC.

The chain couples TRBV4-1 to TRBJ1-1, with TRBD1 matching over 9 bases. This CDR3 spans 15 amino acids. V gave up 2 bases and J gave up 6 bases; unmatched junction bases: 7. Per the germline V gene, CDR1 is MGHRA and CDR2 is YSYEKL. CDR3 sequence (DNA): TGCGCCAGCAGCCAAACAGGGGGCGCCGGGTCTGAAGCTTTCTTT. Translating it yields CASSQTGGAGSEAFF.

V and J are TRBV28 and TRBJ2-1, with 8 bases identical to TRBD1. Germline loops: CDR1 MDHEN, CDR2 SYDVKM. Trimming removed 8 bases from V and 3 bases from J; junction bases left unmatched: 6. This CDR3 has 14 residues. The CDR3 sequence is CASQGAYFYNEQFF. The CDR3 DNA is TGTGCCAGCCAGGGGGCCTACTTCTACAATGAGCAGTTCTTC.

The chain has TRBV2 and TRBJ2-1, with 14 nucleotides matching TRBD2. J gave up 7 bases and V 7 bases, and 9 bases lay outside the gene matches. The CDR3 is 16 residues long. From germline, CDR1 is SNHLY and CDR2 FYNNEI. CDR3 loop: CASIPGTSGSQNEQFF. In DNA form, the CDR3 reads TGTGCCAGCATACCCGGGACTAGCGGGAGCCAAAATGAGCAGTTCTTC.

The V call is TRBV20-1, the J call TRBJ2-5; D gene ambiguous. Germline V lookup: CDR1 DFQATT, CDR2 SNEGSKA (reference sequence). V lost 3 bases to trimming and J lost 3 bases, with 5 bases between them. This CDR3 comprises 11 residues. CDR3 DNA sequence: TGCAGTGCTAGCCCGAAAGAGACCCAGTACTTC. This encodes CSASPKETQYF.

CDR3 nucleotides: TGTGCCAGCAGTGGCGGGACAGGGATCTATGGCTACACCTTC. Translation gives CASSGGTGIYGYTF. V usage is TRBV6-1 and J usage is TRBJ1-2; 9 positions match TRBD1. CDR3 length: 14 amino acids. The trim removed 4 bases at V and 4 bases at J, leaving 4 bases unmatched. The germline CDR1 and CDR2 sequences are MNHNS and SASEGT.

The chain's CDR3 is CASSLEQGRQQFF. Written as DNA, the CDR3 is TGTGCCAGCAGCTTAGAGCAGGGTAGACAGCAGTTCTTC. The chain uses TRBV7-2 and TRBJ2-1; weak D call: TRBD1 (5 bases). The CDR3 runs to 13 residues. Per the germline V gene, CDR1 is SGHTA and CDR2 is FQGNSA. V was shortened by 1 base and J by 11 bases, with 12 bases between the two germline ends.

This clonotype was detected a few times. The V gene is TRBV11-2, the J gene TRBJ1-6, with a weak D call TRBD1 (5 bases). Germline CDR1 is SGHAT and CDR2 is FQNNGV. The ends were cut back, 5 bases at V and 0 bases at J, with 8 bases in the middle. This CDR3 has 15 amino acids. The CDR3 protein is CASSPRGSYNSPLHF. The CDR3 nucleotides read TGTGCCAGCAGCCCGAGGGGCTCCTATAATTCACCCCTCCACTTT.

The rearrangement links TRBV27 to TRBJ1-2; D possibly corresponds to TRBD1 (5 bases). The V and J ends lost 7 bases and 1 base respectively, with 13 bases between them. This CDR3 has 14 residues. In germline, CDR1 is MNHEY, CDR2 SMNVEV (reference sequence). CDR3 nucleotides: TGTGCCAGCAAACCGATGGGGGGTAACTATGGCTACACCTTC. Residues: CASKPMGGNYGYTF.

V is TRBV18 and J is TRBJ2-1, with TRBD2 matching over 10 bases. Germline V CDR1 and CDR2: KGHSH, LQKENI. With 6 bases clipped from V and 3 bases from J, the junction kept 5 bases outside the gene matches. This CDR3 spans 15 amino acids. CDR3 sequence reads: CASSQAGGHYNEQFF. CDR3 bases: TGTGCCAGCTCCCAAGCGGGGGGGCACTACAATGAGCAGTTCTTC.

This chain joins TRBV7-2 and TRBJ2-3; the match to TRBD2 covers 7 bases. The germline V gene encodes CDR1 SGHTA and CDR2 FQGNSA. Trimming cost V 0 bases and J 2 bases; bases outside gene matches: 5. The CDR3 runs to 16 residues. The CDR3 DNA sequence: TGTGCCAGCAGCTTAGCTTCTAGCGGATCCACAGATACGCAGTATTTT. Its protein is CASSLASSGSTDTQYF.

The table lists this clonotype with a count of one. This sequence joins TRBV6-2 or TRBV6-3 and TRBJ1-1; 10 bases map to TRBD1. Germline V gene sequence: CDR1 MNHEY, CDR2 SVGEGT. CDR3 size: 16 residues. Losses at the gene ends were 6 bases for V and 0 bases for J; bases not matched to a gene: 7. CDR3 amino acids: CASSRPGQGMNTEAFF. CDR3 coding DNA: TGTGCCAGCAGCAGACCGGGACAGGGGATGAACACTGAAGCTTTCTTT.

The V gene is TRBV7-8, the J gene TRBJ2-2; 10 positions match TRBD2. The V gene end was trimmed by 2 bases and the J gene end by 2 bases; junction bases not matched to a gene: 5. There are 17 residues in the CDR3. Per germline, CDR1 SGHVS and CDR2 FQNEAQ. CDR3 DNA sequence: TGTGCCAGCAGCTTAAGCCTAGCGGGAGAAAACACCGGGGAGCTGTTTTTT. This codes for CASSLSLAGENTGELFF.

This sequence joins TRBV7-2 and TRBJ2-5, with D uncertain. The CDR3 spans 18 residues. Between the trimmed V and J ends, which lost 1 base and 11 bases, there was a span of 29 bases. Germline CDR1 and CDR2: SGHTA and FQGNSA. CDR3 sequence (DNA): TGTGCCAGCAGCTTAGGACCCCAAAGAAGGACCGGTGGATACGGGCAGTACTTC. It codes for CASSLGPQRRTGGYGQYF.

This clonotype was seen a single time. This rearrangement joins TRBV4-3 to TRBJ2-7, with TRBD1 identical over 8 bases. Germline V gene data show CDR1 as LGHNA and CDR2 as YSLEER. The CDR3 contains 15 residues. V was pared by 3 bases and J by 3 bases, with 7 bases of the junction left unmatched. DNA for the CDR3: TGCGCCAGCAGCCATAGACAGGGGAGGTTCTACGAGCAGTACTTC. It is translated as CASSHRQGRFYEQYF.

The chain has TRBV6-1 and TRBJ2-2; TRBD2 aligns across 7 bases. The CDR3 runs to 13 residues. Germline lookup yields CDR1 MNHNS and CDR2 SASEGT. The junction had 2 bases not matched to a gene; V was cut back by 4 bases and J by 6 bases. The CDR3 region is CASSVTSPGELFF. The CDR3 DNA reads as TGTGCCAGCAGTGTGACTAGCCCCGGGGAGCTGTTTTTT.

The CDR3 sequence is CASASWASEQYF. As DNA, the CDR3 is TGTGCCAGCGCTAGTTGGGCCTCGGAGCAGTACTTC. This chain uses TRBV7-6 with TRBJ2-7; D uncertain. Germline V gene data show CDR1 as SGHVS and CDR2 as FNYEAQ. The CDR3 runs to 12 residues. Trimming pared 8 bases from V and 7 bases from J, leaving 15 bases between.

The V call is TRBV7-9, the J call TRBJ2-1, with 10 bases fitting TRBD1. The CDR3 spans 16 residues. The trim removed 5 bases at V and 2 bases at J, leaving 6 bases unmatched. Germline values: CDR1 SEHNR, CDR2 FQNEAQ (reference sequence). Here the CDR3 reads CASSPTGTGAYNEQFF. CDR3 DNA: TGTGCCAGCAGCCCTACCGGGACAGGGGCCTACAATGAGCAGTTCTTC.

The CDR3 protein is CASSHGHNEQFF. The CDR3 DNA sequence: TGCGCCAGCAGCCACGGACACAATGAGCAGTTCTTC. The J gene is TRBJ2-1, the V gene TRBV5-1, with D unresolved. Trimming removed 4 bases at V and 5 bases at J, with 7 bases between. Germline CDR1 is SGHRS and CDR2 is YFSETQ. The CDR3 is made up of 12 amino acids.